The text below deals with one T cell receptor (beta chain). What it binds is unknown. The use of a sample-barcoded 5' primer and a J-beta primer mix characterized a second PCR of roughly 6 to 11 cycles. Unique molecular identifiers of 12 random nucleotides labeled each cDNA. MiXCR, run by TCRdb on the 5' RACE reads, gives a single entry per CDR3 protein. The table lists 1.5 million to 1.9 million distinct CDR3 sequences, 35% to 45% of them singletons. This entry is derived from a study of blood T cells in healthy people across ages. Study-wide findings and caveats: Because sorting was not performed, PBMCs prevented conclusive naive versus antigen-experienced comparison. Both higher diversity and more naive CD4+ cells marked long-lived donors when set against aged donors.

Each donor gave around 9.6 milliliters of peripheral blood. Trimming shortened V by 0 bases and J by 3 bases, and 12 bases separated the two germline ends. CDR1 SGDLS and CDR2 YYNGEE come from the germline V gene. CDR3 length equals 15 residues. The receptor comes from a young woman in good health. The chain links TRBV9 to TRBJ1-2, with TRBD1 as a possible D gene (5 bases). The specimen was blood. The CDR3 DNA sequence: TGTGCCAGCAGCGTAGCGCAGGGATGGGACTATGGCTACACCTTC. It encodes CASSVAQGWDYGYTF.